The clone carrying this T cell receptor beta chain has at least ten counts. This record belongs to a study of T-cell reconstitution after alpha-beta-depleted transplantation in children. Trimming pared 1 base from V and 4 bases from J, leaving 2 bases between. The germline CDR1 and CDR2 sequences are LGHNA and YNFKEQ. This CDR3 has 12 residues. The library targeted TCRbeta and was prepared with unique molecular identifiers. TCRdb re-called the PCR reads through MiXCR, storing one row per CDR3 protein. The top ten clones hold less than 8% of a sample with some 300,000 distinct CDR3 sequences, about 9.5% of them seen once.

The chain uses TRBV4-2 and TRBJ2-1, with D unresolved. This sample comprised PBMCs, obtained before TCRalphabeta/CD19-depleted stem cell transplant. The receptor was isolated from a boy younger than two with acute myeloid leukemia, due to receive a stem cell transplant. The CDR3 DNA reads TGTGCCAGCAGCCAAGGTTACAATGAGCAGTTCTTC. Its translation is CASSQGYNEQFF.